This T cell receptor (beta chain) was recorded in a study of shared T cell receptors in the human thymus. Using immunoSEQ multiplex PCR, the repertoire was profiled, and TCRdb retains in-frame clones only, with some absent. The sample records over 350,000 clones, 85% to 95% being singletons. Sequencing used thymocytes. The receptor's source is a human donor.

Here the CDR3 DNA reads TGTGCCAGCAGCGCGCCGACAGCGGAGAACACTGAAGCTTTCTTT. Translation: CASSAPTAENTEAFF. The chain couples TRBV7-8 to TRBJ1-1, with D possibly being TRBD1 (5 bases). Germline CDR1 and CDR2: SGHVS and FQNEAQ. CDR3 length equals 15 residues. With 5 bases removed from V and 1 base from J, the gap between germline ends came to 14 bases.